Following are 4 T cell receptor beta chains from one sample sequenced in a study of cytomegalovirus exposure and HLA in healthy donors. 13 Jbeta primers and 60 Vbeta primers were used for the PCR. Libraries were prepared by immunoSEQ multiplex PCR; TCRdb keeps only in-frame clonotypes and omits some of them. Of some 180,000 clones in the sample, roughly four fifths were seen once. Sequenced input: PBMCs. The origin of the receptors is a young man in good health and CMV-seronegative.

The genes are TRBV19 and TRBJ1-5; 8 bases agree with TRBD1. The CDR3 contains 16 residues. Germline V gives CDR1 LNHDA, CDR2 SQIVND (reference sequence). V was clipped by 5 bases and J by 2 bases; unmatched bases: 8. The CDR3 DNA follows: TGTGCCAGTAGTCCCCATCAGGGGGCGGGCAATCAGCCCCAGCATTTT. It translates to CASSPHQGAGNQPQHF.

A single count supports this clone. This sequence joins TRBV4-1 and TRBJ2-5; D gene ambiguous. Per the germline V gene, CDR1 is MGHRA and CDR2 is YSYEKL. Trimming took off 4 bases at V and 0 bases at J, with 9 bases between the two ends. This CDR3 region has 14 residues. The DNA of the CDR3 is TGCGCCAGCAGCCGTACAGAGTACCAAGAGACCCAGTACTTC. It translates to CASSRTEYQETQYF.

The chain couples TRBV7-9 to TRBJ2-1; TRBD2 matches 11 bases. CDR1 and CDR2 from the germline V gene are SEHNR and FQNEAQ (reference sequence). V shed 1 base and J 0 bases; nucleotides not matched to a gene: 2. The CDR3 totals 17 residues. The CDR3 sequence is CASSLVTSGVSYNEQFF. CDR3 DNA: TGTGCCAGCAGCTTAGTGACTAGCGGGGTCTCCTACAATGAGCAGTTCTTC.

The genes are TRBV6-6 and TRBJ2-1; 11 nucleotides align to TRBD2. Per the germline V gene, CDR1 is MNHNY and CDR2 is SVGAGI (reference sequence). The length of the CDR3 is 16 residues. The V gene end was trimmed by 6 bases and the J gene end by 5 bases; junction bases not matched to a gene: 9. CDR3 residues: CASSLVAGGPHNEQFF. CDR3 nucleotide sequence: TGTGCCAGCAGCCTAGTAGCGGGAGGGCCTCACAATGAGCAGTTCTTC.